Below are 12 T cell receptor beta chains sequenced from a single sample in a study of T cell responses to AZD1222 COVID-19 vaccine. Some clones are missing from TCRdb's copy, which holds only in-frame ones; the method was immunoSEQ multiplex PCR. The sample contains some 140,000 clones, roughly 91% of which appear only once. The starting material was peripheral blood, obtained 28 days after the second AZD1222 dose. These receptors originate from an adult who received the AZD1222 COVID-19 vaccine.

Comment on this clone: Germline is not matched at one junction end, which may reflect a read error. The genes are TRBV6-1 and TRBJ2-7, with 9 bases fitting TRBD2. Germline V gene sequence: CDR1 MNHNS, CDR2 SASEGT. This CDR3 has 17 residues. CDR3 DNA sequence: TGTGCCAGCAGGGAAGTAGCGGGGGTGACAAGCTCCTACGAGCAGTACTTC. Translated, it gives CASREVAGVTSSYEQYF.

The CDR3: CASSSFQLATNEKLFF. The CDR3, as DNA: TGTGCCAGCAGCTCTTTTCAGCTTGCAACTAATGAAAAACTGTTTTTT. The chain links TRBV5-6 to TRBJ1-4; no clear D. Per germline, CDR1 SGHDT and CDR2 YYEEEE. V lost 3 bases, J lost 0 bases, and 12 bases lay in between. This CDR3 comprises 16 residues.

The chain couples TRBV6-5 to TRBJ2-1; perhaps TRBD2 as D (6 bases). The CDR3 runs 14 residues. In germline, CDR1 is MNHEY, CDR2 SVGAGI. With 6 bases removed from V and 5 bases from J, the gap between germline ends came to 14 bases. In nucleotides, the CDR3 is TGTGCCAGCAGGGGACTGACCCCAAACAATGAGCAGTTCTTC. Translation: CASRGLTPNNEQFF.

DNA for the CDR3: TGTGCCAGCAGGAGCGGACTAGCCGGGGAGACCCAGTACTTC. Translated, it gives CASRSGLAGETQYF. This chain uses TRBV6-5 with TRBJ2-5, with 8 bases matching TRBD2. The CDR3 totals 14 residues. CDR1 and CDR2 from the germline V gene are MNHEY and SVGAGI. V was clipped by 6 bases and J by 5 bases; unmatched bases: 8.

V and J are TRBV5-1 and TRBJ1-1, with D hard to call. Germline V gene data show CDR1 as SGHRS and CDR2 as YFSETQ. The CDR3 loop spans 13 amino acids. V gave up 4 bases and J gave up 2 bases, with 9 bases separating them. The CDR3 DNA sequence: TGCGCCAGCAGCCCTGGGCCTAACACTGAAGCTTTCTTT. This gives the protein CASSPGPNTEAFF.

The chain combines TRBV19 with TRBJ1-2; 8 bases align to TRBD1. V dropped 2 bases and J dropped 2; count of bases not matched to a gene: 1. In germline, CDR1 is LNHDA, CDR2 SQIVND (reference sequence). CDR3 length: 14 amino acids. CDR3 in amino acids: CASSIRQGNYGYTF. CDR3 DNA: TGTGCCAGTAGTATAAGACAGGGGAACTATGGCTACACCTTC.

The rearrangement uses TRBV7-9 and TRBJ2-7; 7 bases align to TRBD1. With V trimmed by 5 bases and J by 2 bases, 9 bases remained unmatched. The germline V gene encodes CDR1 SEHNR and CDR2 FQNEAQ (reference sequence). The CDR3 totals 15 residues. CDR3 coding DNA: TGTGCCAGCAGCCAGGGGGTTAGCGATACCTACGAGCAGTACTTC. Protein sequence: CASSQGVSDTYEQYF.

This chain joins TRBV14 and TRBJ1-2, with D maybe TRBD1 (6 bases). The CDR3 is 14 amino acids. The ends were cut back, 4 bases at V and 10 bases at J, with 19 bases in the middle. The germline V gene has CDR1 SGHDN and CDR2 FVKESK. The CDR3 DNA reads TGTGCCAGCAGCCTAAGGACAGCGGCTAAGGACTACACCTTC. Encoded protein: CASSLRTAAKDYTF.

The chain is built from TRBV11-2 and TRBJ2-5; D is unclear. Between the trimmed V and J ends, which lost 5 bases and 4 bases, there was a span of 8 bases. The germline V gene has CDR1 SGHAT and CDR2 FQNNGV. This CDR3 has 12 amino acids. The DNA of the CDR3 is TGTGCCAGCAGCCGATCTGTAGAGACCCAGTACTTC. Translating gives CASSRSVETQYF.

CDR3 region: CASGENTGELFF. As DNA, the CDR3 is TGTGCTAGTGGAGAGAACACCGGGGAGCTGTTTTTT. The chain uses TRBV12-5 and TRBJ2-2; D ambiguous. Germline V gene lookup returns CDR1 LGHNT and CDR2 FRNRAP. The CDR3 consists of 12 residues. Trimming took off 6 bases at V and 1 base at J, with 3 bases between the two ends.

V and J are TRBV21-1 and TRBJ2-2; the table's D call TRBD1 went unverified against the DNA. TRBV21-1 is described as a pseudogene. The CDR3 is 17 residues long. This CDR3 reads CASIPGQGTPNTGELFF. The CDR3, as DNA: TGTGCCAGCATCCCGGGACAGGGTACTCCGAACACCGGGGAGCTGTTTTTT.

The rearrangement uses TRBV9 and TRBJ1-1; D is ambiguous. CDR1 is SGDLS, CDR2 YYNGEE, per germline. This CDR3 is 15 amino acids long. V gave up 0 bases and J gave up 0 bases, with 9 bases separating them. The CDR3, as DNA: TGTGCCAGCAGCGTAGGTAGTTACATGAACACTGAAGCTTTCTTT. Translated: CASSVGSYMNTEAFF.